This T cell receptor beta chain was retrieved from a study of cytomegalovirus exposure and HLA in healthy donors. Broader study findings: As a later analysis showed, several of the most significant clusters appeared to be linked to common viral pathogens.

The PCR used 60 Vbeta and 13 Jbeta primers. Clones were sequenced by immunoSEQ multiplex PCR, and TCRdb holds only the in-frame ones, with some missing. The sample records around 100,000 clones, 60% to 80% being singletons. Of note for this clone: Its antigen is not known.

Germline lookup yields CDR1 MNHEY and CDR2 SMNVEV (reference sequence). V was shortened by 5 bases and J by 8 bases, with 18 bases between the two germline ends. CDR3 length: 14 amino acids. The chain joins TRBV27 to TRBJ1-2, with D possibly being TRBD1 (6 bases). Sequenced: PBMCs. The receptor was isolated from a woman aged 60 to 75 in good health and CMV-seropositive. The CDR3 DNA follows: TGTGCCAGCAGTGCCCTACAGGGCTCAAGAGGCTACACCTTC. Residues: CASSALQGSRGYTF.